This TCR beta chain was obtained from a study of Ad26.COV2.S vaccination and SARS-CoV-2 variants. The CDR3 has 13 residues. CDR1 is DFQATT and CDR2 is SNEGSKA in the germline V gene (reference sequence). V was shortened by 3 bases and J by 10 bases, with 13 bases between the two germline ends. As for treatment: around 19 received Ad26.COV2.S at low or high dose, single or two shots; about 5 received placebo; per-sample allocation not given. The investigators took samples on day 63 after the first vaccine or placebo injection. Sequenced by immunoSEQ multiplex PCR; TCRdb stores in-frame clones only, minus some. This table has 350,000 to 450,000 clones, around 93% appearing once. This clone was found many times.

Sample: peripheral blood, taken in a trial of Ad26.COV2.S vaccine versus placebo. The receptor was derived from a person between 18 and 65 years old who received the Ad26.COV2.S COVID-19 vaccine or a placebo. The chain employs TRBV20-1 and TRBJ1-6; no firm D call. The CDR3 region is CSASGEEWSPLHF. For the CDR3, the DNA is TGCAGTGCTAGTGGGGAAGAGTGGTCACCCCTCCACTTT.